This is a list of T cell receptor beta chains from one sample in a study of control samples from healthy donors and cancer patients. Assay: immunoSEQ multiplex PCR; the TCRdb copy retains only in-frame clones and omits some. Among around 130,000 clones listed, about 95% were seen once. The sample consisted of blood. The receptors originated from a man between 25 and 39 years old in good health. Each CDR3 is given with its conserved first and last residue. A D gene is named only where the DNA matches it firmly. Not every row has a clone size; where given, it reads once, few, many or a size class.

V	size	J	D	DNA	CDR3
TRBV7-2	.	TRBJ2-3	.	TGTGCCAGCAGCTTAATGACAGTCACAGATACGCAGTATTTT	CASSLMTVTDTQYF
TRBV19	.	TRBJ2-3	TRBD2	TGTGCCAGTAGTCTCGGAAGCGGGGTGACAGATACGCAGTATTTT	CASSLGSGVTDTQYF
TRBV30	.	TRBJ2-7	.	TGTGCCTGGAGGGGTCACCCCTCCTACGAGCAGTACTTC	CAWRGHPSYEQYF
TRBV6-2/TRBV6-3	.	TRBJ2-7	TRBD2	TGTGCCAGCAGTTACTCGGCGGGACTAGCGGTTCTATACGAGCAGTACTTC	CASSYSAGLAVLYEQYF
TRBV6-1	.	TRBJ1-1	.	TGTGCCAGCAGTGAAGGTGGGGGCCCCGAAGCTTTCTTT	CASSEGGGPEAFF
TRBV5-6	.	TRBJ2-7	.	TGTGCCAGCAGCATAGCGGTTCAGGGGGAGCAGTACTTC	CASSIAVQGEQYF
TRBV4-1	.	TRBJ1-2	TRBD1	TGCGCCAGCAGCGTTCGACAGGGAACAGGAGCTAACTATGGCTACACCTTC	CASSVRQGTGANYGYTF
TRBV6-5	.	TRBJ2-7	TRBD2	TGTGCCAGCAGGTTCGGACTAGCATCCCTCTACGAGCAGTACTTC	CASRFGLASLYEQYF
TRBV7-2	.	TRBJ2-3	TRBD1	TGTGCCAGCAGCTGGGACAGGGGCACAGATACGCAGTATTTT	CASSWDRGTDTQYF
TRBV4-1	.	TRBJ1-1	TRBD1	TGCGCCAGCAGCCATTTTGGTGGGACAGGGGGGGGGACTGAAGCTTTCTTT	CASSHFGGTGGGTEAFF
TRBV27	.	TRBJ1-5	.	TGTGCCAGCAGTTTAGCGACCAGGGGTCAGCCCCAGCATTTT	CASSLATRGQPQHF
TRBV6-2/TRBV6-3	.	TRBJ1-5	.	TGTGCCAGCAGTTACTCGACGGGGACTAGCAATCAGCCCCAGCATTTT	CASSYSTGTSNQPQHF
TRBV19	.	TRBJ1-3	TRBD1	TGTGCCAGTAGTGCGCAGGGGGCGCCCGAAAACACCATATATTTT	CASSAQGAPENTIYF
TRBV5-1	.	TRBJ1-1	.	TGCGCCAGCAGCTTAGGGGACGCCGGACGTGAAGCTTTCTTT	CASSLGDAGREAFF
TRBV5-4	.	TRBJ1-5	.	TGTGCCAGCAGCTTGGTCGGACAGCCCCAGCATTTT	CASSLVGQPQHF
TRBV4-1	once	TRBJ1-5	TRBD1	TGCGCCAGCAGCCAAGGAATCAGGGGGCTAGGTAATCAGCCCCAGCATTTT	CASSQGIRGLGNQPQHF
TRBV27	.	TRBJ1-1	.	TGTGCCAGCTTCCACAGGCCTAGGACTGAAGCTTTCTTT	CASFHRPRTEAFF
TRBV5-6	.	TRBJ2-1	TRBD2	TGTGCCAGCAGCTTAGTTAGCGGGGGCATCTCCTACAATGAGCAGTTCTTC	CASSLVSGGISYNEQFF
TRBV9	.	TRBJ2-2	TRBD1	TGTGCCAGCAGCGAGGGGAGACAGGGTCCCGGGGAGCTGTTTTTT	CASSEGRQGPGELFF
TRBV4-1	.	TRBJ2-7	TRBD1	TGCGCCAGCAGCCAGGGAGGGACAGGGCCCACCTACGAGCAGTACTTC	CASSQGGTGPTYEQYF
TRBV19	.	TRBJ1-4	.	TGTGCCAGTAGTCTATCAGGCCTTGGGGAAAAACTGTTTTTT	CASSLSGLGEKLFF
TRBV2	.	TRBJ2-7	.	TGTGCCAGCAGCGATACAGGGAGCTCCTACGAGCAGTACTTC	CASSDTGSSYEQYF
TRBV12-5	.	TRBJ1-5	.	TGTGCTAGTGGTACAGGTAGCAATCAGCCCCAGCATTTT	CASGTGSNQPQHF
TRBV7-8	once	TRBJ1-1	TRBD1	TGTGCCAGCAGCCAAACGACAGGGCTGAACACTGAAGCTTTCTTT	CASSQTTGLNTEAFF
TRBV5-1	.	TRBJ1-4	TRBD1	TGCGCCAGCAGCGGGGGACAGCCAAATGAAAAACTGTTTTTT	CASSGGQPNEKLFF
TRBV6-2/TRBV6-3	once	TRBJ2-3	.	TGTGCCAGCAGTTACATAGCAGATACGCAGTATTTT	CASSYIADTQYF
TRBV5-1	.	TRBJ2-7	.	TGCGCCAGCAGCTTGGGGTGGACAACACGAGACTCAATGTACTTC	CASSLGWTTRDSMYF
TRBV30	.	TRBJ1-2	.	TGTGCCTGGACAGGTGATCTGGGTGGCTACACCTTC	CAWTGDLGGYTF
TRBV7-2	.	TRBJ1-4	.	TGTGCCAGCAGCTTATACGGTGGGGGGGGTGAAAAACTGTTTTTT	CASSLYGGGGEKLFF
TRBV9	.	TRBJ2-5	TRBD1	TGTGCCAGCAGCGTAGGGACTCTCGGGACAGCTAAGAAAGAGACCCAGTACTTC	CASSVGTLGTAKKETQYF
TRBV4-3	once	TRBJ1-2	.	TGCGCCAGCAGCCAAGAGGCGGTTCTAGGAGACTATGGCTACACCTTC	CASSQEAVLGDYGYTF
TRBV7-8	once	TRBJ2-7	.	TGTGCCAGCAGCTCAGCTCTTTGGGGGGCGAGGTACGAGCAGTACTTC	CASSSALWGARYEQYF
TRBV6-2/TRBV6-3	.	TRBJ2-3	TRBD2	TGTGCCAGCAGTTATGGGGGGGGCACAGATACGCAGTATTTT	CASSYGGGTDTQYF
TRBV4-3	.	TRBJ2-5	.	TGCGCCAGCAGCCAAGAACCTGGTCCCTACCAAGAGACCCAGTACTTC	CASSQEPGPYQETQYF
TRBV18	.	TRBJ2-7	.	TGTGCCAGCTCACCACGAAGGGATTGGTCCTACGAGCAGTACTTC	CASSPRRDWSYEQYF
TRBV18	once	TRBJ1-6	.	TGTGCCAGCTCAGACCTAGGGGACCCCCTCCACTTT	CASSDLGDPLHF
TRBV10-3	.	TRBJ2-1	TRBD1	TGTGCCATCAGTGAGTCATCTATTAGGACAGGGGTCTACAATGAGCAGTTCTTC	CAISESSIRTGVYNEQFF
TRBV12-3/TRBV12-4	.	TRBJ1-2	.	TGTGCCAGCAGTTTAGTTTCCTTCAGTGGCTACACCTTC	CASSLVSFSGYTF
TRBV30	.	TRBJ2-2	.	TGTGCCTGGAGTCCCCGGGCCCTGGGCACCGGGGAGCTGTTTTTT	CAWSPRALGTGELFF
TRBV27	.	TRBJ2-5	TRBD1	TGTGCCAGCAGTTCCGACAGGGGCCCCCAAGAGACCCAGTACTTC	CASSSDRGPQETQYF
TRBV5-6	.	TRBJ1-2	.	TGTGCCAGCAGCTCGGACTATGGCTACACCTTC	CASSSDYGYTF
TRBV4-3	.	TRBJ2-6	.	TGCGCCAGCAGCCAAGGGGCAGGGGCGCGGAGCTCTGGGGCCAACGTCCTGACTTTC	CASSQGAGARSSGANVLTF
TRBV7-9	.	TRBJ2-1	TRBD2	TGTGCCAGCAGCTTCCGGACTAGCCGCGGCAATGAGCAGTTCTTC	CASSFRTSRGNEQFF
TRBV4-1	.	TRBJ2-1	TRBD2	TGCGCCAGCAGCCAAGATCCTCAACTAGCGGGGGCCAATGAGCAGTTCTTC	CASSQDPQLAGANEQFF
TRBV19	.	TRBJ1-2	.	TGTGCCAGTGGCCAGGGCTTGAATGGCTACACCTTC	CASGQGLNGYTF
TRBV9	.	TRBJ1-6	TRBD1	TGTGCCAGCAGCGAAGGACAGGGTTATTCACCCCTCCACTTT	CASSEGQGYSPLHF
TRBV12-3/TRBV12-4	.	TRBJ2-1	.	TGTGCCAGCAGTGAAGGGTTTCTCTATGAGCAGTTCTTC	CASSEGFLYEQFF
TRBV2	.	TRBJ1-2	.	TGTGCCAGCAGTGAAACCATTCTTGGCTCCAGTAACTATGGCTACACCTTC	CASSETILGSSNYGYTF
TRBV9	once	TRBJ2-1	.	TGTGCCAGCAGCCCATTGAGACAGAGCTCCTACAATGAGCAGTTCTTC	CASSPLRQSSYNEQFF
TRBV11-2	few	TRBJ2-3	TRBD2	TGTGCCAGCAGCCGGACTAGCGGGGGAGGGAATACGCAGTATTTT	CASSRTSGGGNTQYF
TRBV23-1	.	TRBJ2-7	.	TGCGCCACTCAGGAGGGCTGGTACGAGCAGTACTTC	CATQEGWYEQYF
TRBV6-5	.	TRBJ2-5	.	TGTGTTGGGGGGGACAGCTCGTACTTGGAGACCCAGTACTTC	CVGGDSSYLETQYF
TRBV7-3	once	TRBJ2-3	.	TGTGCCAGCAGCTTATTGGGGGAAGCAGATACGCAGTATTTT	CASSLLGEADTQYF
TRBV18	.	TRBJ1-1	.	TGTGCCAGCTCACCGCCTGCCGATACTGAAGCTTTCTTT	CASSPPADTEAFF
TRBV2	.	TRBJ2-2	TRBD2	TGTGCCAGCAGTGGTGGCGGGGGTACGCGAACCGGGGAGCTGTTTTTT	CASSGGGGTRTGELFF
TRBV29-1	.	TRBJ2-2	.	TGCAGCGCTGAATCCGGGACGGCGAACACCGGGGAGCTGTTTTTT	CSAESGTANTGELFF
TRBV6-2/TRBV6-3	.	TRBJ1-6	TRBD1	TGTGCCAGCAGTTCCCACAGGGGCTGGGATTCACCCCTCCACTTT	CASSSHRGWDSPLHF
TRBV4-3	.	TRBJ1-1	TRBD1	TGCGCCAGCAGCCAGAGGACAGGGGACACTGAAGCTTTCTTT	CASSQRTGDTEAFF
TRBV19	.	TRBJ1-2	TRBD1	TGTGCCAGTAATCCAGGGGGCAGCTATGGCTACACCTTC	CASNPGGSYGYTF